Below are 27 T cell receptor beta chains sequenced from a single sample in a study of shared clonotypes between healthy human individuals (dated by TCRdb to about 2020). Library construction relied on the immunoSEQ multiplex PCR assay. This immuneACCESS table, as held by TCRdb, lists in-frame sequences with V and J called but not all clones. Of the missing ones, under half trace to an unresolved V gene in checked studies; the others have no known cause. The sample table shows approximately 720,000 clones, and 92% are seen once. The ten largest clonotypes hold more than 20% of the sample. For the CD8 naive samples, CD45RO-negative cells were positively selected for CCR7, yielding a CD45RA+CCR7+ population from which TemRA cells were excluded. The sample consisted of naive CD8+ T cells sorted from blood. The cell subset or site label here, explained by the study, means: CD45RA+CCR7+. The origin of the receptors is a man younger than 40 in good health.

This sequence joins TRBV10-3 and TRBJ2-1; TRBD2 matches 11 bases. The CDR3 has 17 residues. Germline V gene lookup returns CDR1 ENHRY and CDR2 SYGVKD. Losses at the gene ends were 3 bases for V and 2 bases for J; bases not matched to a gene: 6. This chain's CDR3 is CAISDPTSGITYNEQFF. The CDR3 nucleotides are TGTGCCATCAGTGACCCGACTAGCGGGATCACCTACAATGAGCAGTTCTTC.

This rearrangement joins TRBV5-1 to TRBJ2-2; 7 nucleotides align to TRBD1. With 3 bases clipped from V and 4 bases from J, the junction kept 9 bases outside the gene matches. Germline V lookup: CDR1 SGHRS, CDR2 YFSETQ. This CDR3 is 16 amino acids long. The CDR3 is CASSYRGPTSTGELFF. The CDR3 nucleotides are TGCGCCAGCAGCTACAGGGGACCTACGAGCACCGGGGAGCTGTTTTTT.

Concerning this clone itself: The sample holds other DNA sequences that translate to the same CDR3. This rearrangement joins TRBV11-2 to TRBJ2-3, with no clear D. The V gene lost 2 bases and the J gene lost 2 bases, with 2 bases spanning the gap. Germline CDR1 is SGHAT and CDR2 is FQNNGV. The CDR3 totals 12 residues. The CDR3 DNA reads TGTGCCAGCAGCTTATCCACAGATACGCAGTATTTT. Translation: CASSLSTDTQYF.

CDR3 sequence (DNA): TGTGCCAGCAGCATGACTAGCGGGAGAGGGTCCGGGGAGCTGTTTTTT. Amino acid sequence: CASSMTSGRGSGELFF. The V call is TRBV7-3, the J call TRBJ2-2; 12 positions agree with TRBD2. Unmatched junction bases numbered 7, after V lost 5 bases and J lost 6 bases. The CDR3 runs to 16 residues. Germline V gives CDR1 SGHTA, CDR2 FQGTGA.

V is TRBV2 and J is TRBJ2-7; 8 nucleotides agree with TRBD2. Trimming removed 4 bases from V and 2 bases from J; junction bases left unmatched: 4. Germline V CDR1 and CDR2: SNHLY, FYNNEI. This CDR3 is built from 14 residues. For the CDR3, the DNA is TGTGCCAGCAGTGTGAGTAGCGGGACCTACGAGCAGTACTTC. Protein: CASSVSSGTYEQYF.

V gene TRBV5-1 combines with J gene TRBJ2-7; tentatively, D is TRBD1 (6 bases). This CDR3 spans 16 amino acids. Trimming pared 4 bases from V and 0 bases from J, leaving 17 bases between. CDR1 and CDR2 from the germline V gene are SGHRS and YFSETQ. The CDR3 spells CASSPHQDSISYEQYF. CDR3 bases: TGCGCCAGCAGCCCGCACCAGGACAGCATCTCCTACGAGCAGTACTTC.

The J gene is TRBJ2-7, the V gene TRBV7-6, with 10 bases that match TRBD2. This CDR3 has 16 residues. The trim removed 1 base at V and 5 bases at J, leaving 8 bases unmatched. Germline CDR1 reads SGHVS; CDR2 reads FNYEAQ. CDR3 nucleotides: TGTGCCAGCAGCTTAGTAACCGGGACTAGCGTCGACGAGCAGTACTTC. Amino acids: CASSLVTGTSVDEQYF.

Worth noting for this clone: The same CDR3 also results from other DNA sequences found in this sample. The genes are TRBV7-9 and TRBJ1-5; the match to TRBD1 covers 7 bases. The germline CDR1 and CDR2 sequences are SEHNR and FQNEAQ (reference sequence). Trimming cost V 3 bases and J 1 base; bases outside gene matches: 0. The CDR3 has 14 amino acids. The CDR3 coding sequence is TGTGCCAGCAGCTTGGGACAGAGCAATCAGCCCCAGCATTTT. Its translation: CASSLGQSNQPQHF.

V and J are TRBV27 and TRBJ2-7, with 9 bases that match TRBD1. J was trimmed by 3 bases and V by 1 base; bases with no gene match: 4. Germline CDR1 MNHEY, CDR2 SMNVEV (reference sequence). CDR3 size: 15 residues. The CDR3 loop reads CASSLLGQGVYEQYF. In DNA form, the CDR3 reads TGTGCCAGCAGTTTATTGGGACAGGGAGTCTACGAGCAGTACTTC.

The chain employs TRBV5-1 and TRBJ2-7; D might be TRBD2 (5 bases). Germline CDR1 and CDR2: SGHRS and YFSETQ. The CDR3 loop spans 16 amino acids. V lost 4 bases and J lost 3, with 20 bases in between. Written as DNA, the CDR3 is TGCGCCAGCAGCCCCGCCGCGGACTTCCCCGACTACGAGCAGTACTTC. Translation: CASSPAADFPDYEQYF.

V gene TRBV5-1 combines with J gene TRBJ2-3, with unresolved D. The CDR3 is made up of 17 amino acids. In germline, CDR1 is SGHRS, CDR2 YFSETQ. The V and J ends lost 0 bases and 2 bases respectively, with 16 bases between them. This CDR3 reads CASSLGLGWDPTDTQYF. The CDR3 DNA reads as TGCGCCAGCAGCTTGGGGCTAGGTTGGGATCCCACAGATACGCAGTATTTT.

V is TRBV7-9 and J is TRBJ1-2; D is undetermined. The CDR3 has 15 amino acids. The germline V and J ends were trimmed by 5 bases and 3 bases, with 16 bases remaining between them. Per the germline V gene, CDR1 is SEHNR and CDR2 is FQNEAQ (reference sequence). In nucleotides, the CDR3 is TGTGCCAGCAGCCCCGGGAAGAGGGTTGACTATGGCTACACCTTC. The encoded protein is CASSPGKRVDYGYTF. Combining the CDR3 with reference TRBV7-9 and TRBJ1-2 gives the whole variable domain DTGVSQNPRHKITKRGQNVTFRCDPISEHNRLYWYRQTLGQGPEFLTYFQNEAQLEKSRLLSDRFSAERPKGSFSTLEIQRTEQGDSAMYLCASSPGKRVDYGYTFGSGTRLTVV.

This chain uses TRBV9 with TRBJ1-1, with 7 bases matching TRBD1. J was trimmed by 1 base and V by 3 bases; bases with no gene match: 3. This CDR3 region has 14 residues. The V gene's germline CDR1 is SGDLS and CDR2 YYNGEE. In DNA form, the CDR3 reads TGTGCCAGCAGCGCCGACAGGGAGAACACTGAAGCTTTCTTT. Its protein is CASSADRENTEAFF.

J is TRBJ2-1 and V is TRBV4-1; 8 positions match TRBD2. V gave up 3 bases and J gave up 8 bases; unmatched junction bases: 6. Germline loops: CDR1 MGHRA, CDR2 YSYEKL. The CDR3 is 14 amino acids. This CDR3 reads CASSQSGSIDEQFF. CDR3 coding DNA: TGCGCCAGCAGCCAGAGCGGGAGTATCGATGAGCAGTTCTTC.

This rearrangement joins TRBV5-1 to TRBJ2-3, with D tentatively TRBD1 or TRBD2 (6 bases each). CDR1 SGHRS and CDR2 YFSETQ come from the germline V gene. The CDR3 is made up of 16 amino acids. The V end was cut by 4 bases, the J end by 3 bases, with 18 bases between. CDR3 coding DNA: TGCGCCAGCAGCGCTTCGGAGGGGGGCGAAACAGATACGCAGTATTTT. It translates to CASSASEGGETDTQYF.

The chain links TRBV7-9 to TRBJ2-2; D is possibly TRBD1 (6 bases). The CDR3 consists of 17 residues. Trimming shortened V by 3 bases and J by 3 bases, and 17 bases separated the two germline ends. CDR1 and CDR2 (germline): SEHNR, FQNEAQ (reference sequence). The CDR3 DNA follows: TGTGCCAGCAGCTTCCCTAAGGGGGAGAAAGACACCGGGGAGCTGTTTTTT. Translation gives CASSFPKGEKDTGELFF.

This chain uses TRBV4-1 with TRBJ2-7; D gene unclear. This CDR3 contains 12 residues. Trimming removed 0 bases from V and 5 bases from J, with 5 bases in between. Germline CDR1 and CDR2: MGHRA and YSYEKL. Here the CDR3 DNA reads TGCGCCAGCAGCCAAGATCCAAACGAGCAGTACTTC. This gives the protein CASSQDPNEQYF.

The chain has TRBV19 and TRBJ2-7; weak D call: TRBD2 (5 bases). The germline V gene encodes CDR1 LNHDA and CDR2 SQIVND (reference sequence). The germline V and J ends were trimmed by 10 bases and 4 bases, with 23 bases remaining between them. This CDR3 region has 15 residues. CDR3 DNA: TGTGCCACCGCGCCCGGCGGGCTCCCCCTGTACGAGCAGTACTTC. The encoded protein is CATAPGGLPLYEQYF.

This rearrangement joins TRBV7-6 to TRBJ2-7; D is possibly TRBD1 (6 bases). Between the trimmed V and J ends, which lost 5 bases and 5 bases, there was a span of 25 bases. The germline V gene encodes CDR1 SGHVS and CDR2 FNYEAQ. The CDR3 runs to 17 residues. Written as DNA, the CDR3 is TGTGCCAGCAGCCAGACGGCGACAGGCTCCTTCACCCACGAGCAGTACTTC. Its protein is CASSQTATGSFTHEQYF.

The rearrangement links TRBV7-8 to TRBJ2-1; TRBD2 is a possible D gene (6 bases). The V end was cut by 7 bases, the J end by 0 bases, with 13 bases between. Germline V gives CDR1 SGHVS, CDR2 FQNEAQ. The CDR3 has 15 amino acids. DNA for the CDR3: TGTGCCAGCATCGGGAGTCCGAGCTCCTACAATGAGCAGTTCTTC. Residues: CASIGSPSSYNEQFF.

The gene calls are TRBV10-3 and TRBJ2-1; 7 bases agree with TRBD1. V was pared by 3 bases and J by 4 bases, with 9 bases of the junction left unmatched. The CDR3 covers 16 residues. The germline V gene has CDR1 ENHRY and CDR2 SYGVKD. CDR3 sequence: CAISDITGTDYNEQFF. In DNA, the CDR3 is TGTGCCATCAGTGATATAACCGGGACAGATTACAATGAGCAGTTCTTC.

This sequence joins TRBV4-3 and TRBJ1-3, with a tentative D call TRBD1 (6 bases). V lost 0 bases, J lost 4 bases, and 16 bases lay in between. The CDR3 loop spans 17 amino acids. The germline V gene encodes CDR1 LGHNA and CDR2 YSLEER. DNA of the CDR3: TGCGCCAGCAGCCAAGATTGGGGGGGGCTATCGGGAAACACCATATATTTT. Protein product: CASSQDWGGLSGNTIYF.

This clone was observed many times. J is TRBJ2-7 and V is TRBV6-5; unclear D gene. The V end was cut by 6 bases, the J end by 4 bases, with 10 bases between. Germline values: CDR1 MNHEY, CDR2 SVGAGI. This CDR3 spans 12 amino acids. The CDR3 protein is CASRAPNYEQYF. CDR3 nucleotides: TGTGCCAGCAGGGCCCCCAATTACGAGCAGTACTTC.

The gene calls are TRBV6-5 and TRBJ1-1; tentative D call: TRBD1 (6 bases). Germline CDR1 and CDR2: MNHEY and SVGAGI. The CDR3 totals 13 residues. V lost 0 bases and J 7 bases, leaving 9 bases between the germline ends. DNA of the CDR3: TGTGCCAGCAGTTACTCAGGAGGGGGTGAAGCTTTCTTT. Translation gives CASSYSGGGEAFF.

This clone was seen a handful of times. The rearrangement uses TRBV27 and TRBJ2-7; tentative D call: TRBD1 (5 bases). V lost 3 bases to trimming and J lost 3 bases, with 15 bases between them. The CDR3 runs 15 residues. Germline CDR1 MNHEY, CDR2 SMNVEV (reference sequence). In nucleotides, the CDR3 is TGTGCCAGCAGTTTGCATCACGCAGGGCTCTACGAGCAGTACTTC. The encoded protein is CASSLHHAGLYEQYF.

The rearrangement links TRBV10-3 to TRBJ2-5, with D hard to call. Per germline, CDR1 ENHRY and CDR2 SYGVKD. The CDR3 is 13 amino acids. V was cut by 2 bases and J by 3 bases, with 7 bases left in between. The CDR3 here is CAISEDPEETQYF. CDR3 in DNA: TGTGCCATCAGTGAGGATCCCGAAGAGACCCAGTACTTC.

The CDR3 loop is CASSEEQQGILGTGELFF. The CDR3 DNA sequence: TGTGCCAGCAGTGAAGAGCAACAGGGTATACTAGGGACCGGGGAGCTGTTTTTT. The chain joins TRBV6-1 to TRBJ2-2; D may be TRBD1 (6 bases). V gave up 1 base and J gave up 5 bases, with 20 bases separating them. In germline, CDR1 is MNHNS, CDR2 SASEGT. The CDR3 length is 18 residues.